The 32 T cell receptor beta chains listed next were all sequenced from one sample in a study of identical twins' blood T cells. Via MiXCR, TCRdb re-called the 5' RACE reads, giving one row per CDR3 protein. Counted here are around 380,000 distinct CDR3 sequences, over 25% occurring once; the ten biggest clones make up 5.5% to 6.5%. Sequenced: PBMCs. All receptors come from a woman between 18 and 49 years old in good health.

This clonotype turned up a few times. The chain recombines TRBV7-2 with TRBJ2-1; D is undetermined. CDR1 and CDR2 (germline): SGHTA, FQGNSA. V dropped 5 bases and J dropped 6 bases, with 14 bases sitting between them. The CDR3 is 14 residues long. Here the CDR3 reads CASSLGSRFNEQFF. For the CDR3, the DNA is TGTGCCAGCAGCCTGGGGTCTAGATTCAATGAGCAGTTCTTC.

The table lists this clonotype with a few counts. V usage is TRBV5-1 and J usage is TRBJ2-3; TRBD1 matches 7 bases. In germline, CDR1 is SGHRS, CDR2 YFSETQ. V shed 4 bases and J 8 bases; nucleotides not matched to a gene: 16. This CDR3 region has 16 residues. DNA of the CDR3: TGCGCCAGCAGCCCGGGACAGCTTTCGAACTTTGCTACGCAGTATTTT. Translated, it gives CASSPGQLSNFATQYF.

V and J are TRBV7-9 and TRBJ1-6, with D possibly matching TRBD1 (5 bases). The CDR3 loop spans 15 amino acids. Trimming took 2 bases from V and 6 from J, leaving 11 bases between them. Germline V lookup: CDR1 SEHNR, CDR2 FQNEAQ (reference sequence). DNA of the CDR3: TGTGCCAGCAGCTTAATGCAGGGCCCTAATTCACCCCTCCACTTT. Protein product: CASSLMQGPNSPLHF.

The gene calls are TRBV12-3 or TRBV12-4 and TRBJ2-1; 10 bases fit TRBD2. V lost 5 bases to trimming and J lost 9 bases; unmatched junction nucleotides: 10. The CDR3 is made up of 15 amino acids. The CDR3 DNA follows: TGTGCCAGCAGTACCCCGGGACTAGCGACGGGTGAGCAGTTCTTC. Protein: CASSTPGLATGEQFF.

This clonotype showed up just a few times. The chain is built from TRBV5-1 and TRBJ1-1, with D uncertain. The V end was cut by 0 bases, the J end by 5 bases, with 11 bases between. The CDR3 spans 14 residues. From germline, CDR1 is SGHRS and CDR2 YFSETQ. CDR3 coding DNA: TGCGCCAGCAGCTTGGAGCCGGGTAGTACTGAAGCTTTCTTT. It is translated as CASSLEPGSTEAFF.

The chain links TRBV20-1 to TRBJ2-3; possible D gene TRBD1, 6 bases. V lost 3 bases, J lost 6 bases, and 16 bases lay in between. Germline V gene lookup returns CDR1 DFQATT and CDR2 SNEGSKA (reference sequence). The CDR3 is 14 residues long. CDR3 residues: CSASPTGLGDTQYF. As DNA, the CDR3 is TGCAGTGCTAGTCCCACAGGGCTTGGGGATACGCAGTATTTT.

This clonotype showed up just a few times. This sequence joins TRBV6-6 and TRBJ1-1, with D tentatively TRBD1 (5 bases). Trimming shortened V by 5 bases and J by 3 bases, and 16 bases separated the two germline ends. Germline V gene data show CDR1 as MNHNY and CDR2 as SVGAGI (reference sequence). The CDR3 is made up of 15 amino acids. CDR3 amino acids: CASSRSRDSYTEAFF. For the CDR3, the DNA is TGTGCCAGCAGTCGCAGCAGAGACAGCTACACTGAAGCTTTCTTT.

The sample holds many counts of this clonotype. The V gene is TRBV5-1, the J gene TRBJ2-3, with D possibly matching TRBD2 (5 bases). The CDR3 covers 15 residues. Trimming took off 3 bases at V and 2 bases at J, with 13 bases between the two ends. Germline V gene sequence: CDR1 SGHRS, CDR2 YFSETQ. As DNA, the CDR3 is TGCGCCAGCAGCTCTTCCGGGGTTACCACAGATACGCAGTATTTT. This codes for CASSSSGVTTDTQYF.

This clonotype has ten or more counts. The chain links TRBV4-1 to TRBJ1-2; no clear D. Germline V CDR1 and CDR2: MGHRA, YSYEKL. This CDR3 region has 13 residues. V shed 1 base and J shed 8 bases, with 11 bases lying between them. CDR3: CASSQGGVGGYTF. DNA of the CDR3: TGCGCCAGCAGCCAAGGTGGAGTGGGGGGCTACACCTTC.

The chain carries TRBV19 and TRBJ1-1; a weak D match, TRBD1 (5 bases). V lost 5 bases and J 7 bases, leaving 17 bases between the germline ends. Germline V gene data show CDR1 as LNHDA and CDR2 as SQIVND (reference sequence). The CDR3 runs 14 residues. As DNA, the CDR3 is TGTGCCAGTAGTCCTGGGGGGAGTCAACGTGAAGCTTTCTTT. As protein: CASSPGGSQREAFF. Together with reference TRBV19 and TRBJ1-1, the CDR3 gives the full variable domain: DGGITQSPKYLFRKEGQNVTLSCEQNLNHDAMYWYRQDPGQGLRLIYYSQIVNDFQKGDIAEGYSVSREKKESFPLTVTSAQKNPTAFYLCASSPGGSQREAFFGQGTRLTVV.

This clonotype was counted ten times or more. The chain's CDR3 is CSVDPQNTEAFF. The CDR3 DNA follows: TGCAGCGTTGACCCCCAGAACACTGAAGCTTTCTTT. The chain joins TRBV29-1 to TRBJ1-1; D uncertain. The CDR3 contains 12 residues. The germline V and J ends were trimmed by 3 bases and 1 base, with 6 bases remaining between them. Germline loops: CDR1 SQVTM, CDR2 ANQGSEA.

V is TRBV7-2 and J is TRBJ1-1; unclear D gene. CDR3 length: 14 amino acids. Germline-derived CDR1 and CDR2 are SGHTA and FQGNSA. V was trimmed by 4 bases and J by 11 bases, leaving 20 bases between them. In DNA form, the CDR3 reads TGTGCCAGCAGCTCACGAGGACCTTTAAGTAAGGCTTTCTTT. The encoded protein is CASSSRGPLSKAFF. The full variable domain, with the rest looked up from reference TRBV7-2 and TRBJ1-1, is GAGVSQSPSNKVTEKGKDVELRCDPISGHTALYWYRQSLGQGLEFLIYFQGNSAPDKSGLPSDRFSAERTGGSVSTLTIQRTQQEDSAVYLCASSSRGPLSKAFFGQGTRLTVV.

The chain has TRBV20-1 and TRBJ2-1; no clear D gene. The V gene lost 0 bases and the J gene lost 3 bases, with 12 bases spanning the gap. The CDR3 runs to 15 residues. The germline gives CDR1 DFQATT, CDR2 SNEGSKA (reference sequence). The CDR3 sequence is CSARDSAVNYNEQFF. The CDR3 DNA reads as TGCAGTGCTAGAGATTCGGCAGTGAACTACAATGAGCAGTTCTTC.

The chain has TRBV20-1 and TRBJ1-2; D unclear. Looked up from germline, CDR1 is DFQATT and CDR2 is SNEGSKA (reference sequence). Trimming took 2 bases from V and 7 from J, leaving 8 bases between them. This CDR3 region has 11 residues. The chain's CDR3 is CSARLDSGYTF. The CDR3, as DNA: TGCAGTGCTAGACTGGACTCTGGCTACACCTTC.

The chain is built from TRBV20-1 and TRBJ2-7; D ambiguous. The CDR3 has 13 amino acids. V lost 1 base to trimming and J lost 5 bases, with 12 bases between them. Germline V gene data show CDR1 as DFQATT and CDR2 as SNEGSKA (reference sequence). CDR3 region: CSARGTSTHEQYF. CDR3 DNA: TGCAGTGCTAGAGGAACATCTACCCACGAGCAGTACTTC.

The chain links TRBV7-2 to TRBJ1-5; unclear D gene. V dropped 1 base and J dropped 3 bases, with 4 bases sitting between them. Per germline, CDR1 SGHTA and CDR2 FQGNSA. CDR3 size: 13 residues. CDR3 amino acids: CASSLEHNQPQHF. CDR3 nucleotides: TGTGCCAGCAGCTTAGAACACAATCAGCCCCAGCATTTT.

This rearrangement joins TRBV20-1 to TRBJ1-4; D is ambiguous. The CDR3 runs 12 residues. Looked up from germline, CDR1 is DFQATT and CDR2 is SNEGSKA (reference sequence). V dropped 5 bases and J dropped 8 bases, with 12 bases sitting between them. CDR3 in amino acids: CSAAGWVEKLFF. The DNA of the CDR3 is TGCAGTGCTGCCGGCTGGGTGGAAAAACTGTTTTTT.

The CDR3 spells CASSFTLGNTGELFF. CDR3 DNA: TGCGCCAGCAGTTTCACACTAGGGAACACCGGGGAGCTGTTTTTT. V usage is TRBV4-3 and J usage is TRBJ2-2; D may be TRBD2 (5 bases). The length of the CDR3 is 15 residues. V lost 6 bases, J lost 1 base, and 12 bases lay in between. Germline assignment: CDR1 LGHNA and CDR2 YSLEER.

The chain couples TRBV7-9 to TRBJ1-4, with 10 bases matching TRBD1. Germline loops: CDR1 SEHNR, CDR2 FQNEAQ (reference sequence). J gave up 6 bases and V 3 bases, and 4 bases lay outside the gene matches. The CDR3 extends over 15 amino acids. The CDR3 is CASSFDRGLYEKLFF. Here the CDR3 DNA reads TGTGCCAGCAGCTTCGACAGGGGGCTGTATGAAAAACTGTTTTTT.

The J gene is TRBJ2-1, the V gene TRBV20-1, with 7 bases lining up with TRBD1. This CDR3 is 15 amino acids long. The V gene's germline CDR1 is DFQATT and CDR2 SNEGSKA (reference sequence). With 3 bases clipped from V and 0 bases from J, the junction kept 5 bases outside the gene matches. Here the CDR3 DNA reads TGCAGTGCTAGGGCCGGGACAGTCTCCTACAATGAGCAGTTCTTC. The encoded protein is CSARAGTVSYNEQFF.

The chain joins TRBV5-5 to TRBJ2-2; 8 bases are shared with TRBD1. CDR3 size: 15 residues. V gave up 3 bases and J gave up 0 bases; unmatched junction bases: 1. From germline, CDR1 is SGHKS and CDR2 YYEKEE (reference sequence). CDR3 residues: CASSSGGANTGELFF. The DNA for the CDR3 is TGTGCCAGCAGCTCAGGGGGCGCGAACACCGGGGAGCTGTTTTTT.

This clonotype occurred a few times. This sequence joins TRBV20-1 and TRBJ2-1, with D possibly being TRBD2 (6 bases). V was clipped by 6 bases and J by 0 bases, with 12 bases between them. This CDR3 is built from 14 residues. Germline lookup yields CDR1 DFQATT and CDR2 SNEGSKA (reference sequence). This CDR3 is CSAPGLGSYNEQFF. CDR3 nucleotides: TGCAGTGCGCCGGGACTGGGCTCCTACAATGAGCAGTTCTTC.

This clonotype was seen only a few times. The rearrangement links TRBV19 to TRBJ1-1; D may be TRBD1 (5 bases). V lost 0 bases, J lost 3 bases, and 20 bases lay in between. This CDR3 has 18 residues. In germline, CDR1 is LNHDA, CDR2 SQIVND (reference sequence). This CDR3 is CASSIDPRRNRGYTEAFF. The CDR3 bases are TGTGCCAGTAGTATAGATCCCAGGAGGAATCGGGGGTACACTGAAGCTTTCTTT.

This clonotype was found many times. V and J are TRBV20-1 and TRBJ2-7; 12 positions agree with TRBD2. In germline, CDR1 is DFQATT, CDR2 SNEGSKA (reference sequence). There are 15 residues in the CDR3. The V segment lost 0 bases and the J segment 5 bases; nucleotides outside the gene matches: 5. In DNA form, the CDR3 reads TGCAGTGCTAGAGAAGTCGGACTAGCGGGAAACGAGCAGTACTTC. This gives the protein CSAREVGLAGNEQYF.

This clonotype showed up many times. The chain carries TRBV3-1 and TRBJ1-2; D is uncertain. The germline V gene has CDR1 LGHDT and CDR2 YNNKEL (reference sequence). V gave up 5 bases and J gave up 2 bases, with 12 bases separating them. CDR3 length equals 14 residues. The CDR3 DNA reads as TGTGCCAGCAGCTCACAGAACTTCAACTATGGCTACACCTTC. Translating gives CASSSQNFNYGYTF.

This clonotype was counted at least ten times. The V and J genes are TRBV4-1 and TRBJ1-1; D remains unclear. Germline V lookup: CDR1 MGHRA, CDR2 YSYEKL. The CDR3 has 15 amino acids. V lost 0 bases to trimming and J lost 10 bases, with 18 bases between them. CDR3 sequence (DNA): TGCGCCAGCAGCCAAGATCTTGCAGGAGGGAGCCGAGCTTTCTTT. This codes for CASSQDLAGGSRAFF.

The V gene is TRBV20-1, the J gene TRBJ2-3; the match to TRBD1 covers 7 bases. V was pared by 5 bases and J by 3 bases, with 5 bases of the junction left unmatched. The CDR3 contains 13 residues. The germline CDR1 and CDR2 sequences are DFQATT and SNEGSKA (reference sequence). Here the CDR3 DNA reads TGCAGTGCTGATATGACAGGGACAGATACGCAGTATTTT. Translation: CSADMTGTDTQYF.

The chain recombines TRBV28 with TRBJ2-2; D unresolved. Germline lookup yields CDR1 MDHEN and CDR2 SYDVKM. V was clipped by 8 bases and J by 0 bases, with 7 bases between them. The CDR3 consists of 13 residues. The CDR3 bases are TGTGCCAGCCGGGTCGCGAACACCGGGGAGCTGTTTTTT. Protein sequence: CASRVANTGELFF.

The J gene is TRBJ2-2, the V gene TRBV10-3, with a possible D match to TRBD2 (6 bases). This CDR3 contains 14 residues. Per the germline V gene, CDR1 is ENHRY and CDR2 is SYGVKD. V was pared by 6 bases and J by 1 base, with 9 bases between. The CDR3 reads CAISSGRNTGELFF. In nucleotides, the CDR3 is TGTGCCATCAGCTCCGGGAGGAACACCGGGGAGCTGTTTTTT.

The chain carries TRBV24-1 and TRBJ1-5, with a possible D match to TRBD1 (5 bases). Trimming removed 5 bases at V and 4 bases at J, with 11 bases between. This CDR3 region has 14 residues. The V gene's germline CDR1 is KGHDR and CDR2 SFDVKD. The CDR3 spells CATSAGALNQPQHF. Written as DNA, the CDR3 is TGTGCCACCAGTGCCGGGGCCCTAAATCAGCCCCAGCATTTT.

The chain links TRBV12-3 or TRBV12-4 to TRBJ2-5, with TRBD2 matching over 7 bases. The CDR3 covers 13 residues. V dropped 5 bases and J dropped 4; count of bases not matched to a gene: 4. The CDR3 bases are TGTGCCAGCAGTACCGGGACTACAGAGACCCAGTACTTC. It encodes CASSTGTTETQYF.

The sample holds many counts of this clonotype. The chain carries TRBV3-1 and TRBJ1-5, with D possibly being TRBD1 (5 bases). The ends were cut back, 0 bases at V and 9 bases at J, with 12 bases in the middle. This CDR3 has 14 amino acids. CDR1 is LGHDT, CDR2 YNNKEL, per germline (reference sequence). The CDR3 region is CASSQEAGVRPQHF. CDR3 nucleotide sequence: TGTGCCAGCAGCCAAGAAGCGGGGGTAAGGCCCCAGCATTTT.